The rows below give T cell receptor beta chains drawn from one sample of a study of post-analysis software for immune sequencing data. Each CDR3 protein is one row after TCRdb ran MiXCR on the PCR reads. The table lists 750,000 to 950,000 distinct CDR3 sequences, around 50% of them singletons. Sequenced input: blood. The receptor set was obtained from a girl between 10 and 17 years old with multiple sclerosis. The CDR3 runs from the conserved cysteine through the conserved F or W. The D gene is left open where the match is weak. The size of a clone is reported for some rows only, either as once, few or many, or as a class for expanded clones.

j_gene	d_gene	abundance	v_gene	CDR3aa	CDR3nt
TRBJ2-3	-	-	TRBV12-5	CASALTDTQYF	TGTGCTAGTGCCTTGACAGATACGCAGTATTTT
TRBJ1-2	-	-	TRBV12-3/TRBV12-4	CASAVGGEVHTF	TGTGCCAGCGCCGTGGGGGGCGAGGTTCACACCTTC
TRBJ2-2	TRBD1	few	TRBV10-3	CAISEVRTGGPNTGELFF	TGTGCCATCAGTGAGGTCAGGACAGGGGGCCCGAACACCGGGGAGCTGTTTTTT
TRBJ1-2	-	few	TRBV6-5	CATTGYYGYTF	TGTGCCACTACAGGGTACTATGGTTACACCTTC
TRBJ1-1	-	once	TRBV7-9	CASSSPSPMAPAEAFF	TGTGCCAGCAGCTCACCCAGCCCCATGGCGCCCGCTGAAGCTTTCTTT
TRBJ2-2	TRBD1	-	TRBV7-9	CASSPTRTGPYEQGAGELFF	TGTGCCAGCAGCCCCACCCGGACAGGACCCTACGAGCAGGGGGCCGGGGAGCTGTTTTTT
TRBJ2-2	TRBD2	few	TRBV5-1	CASRMSGRGTGELFF	TGCGCCAGCAGGATGAGCGGGAGAGGCACCGGGGAGCTGTTTTTT
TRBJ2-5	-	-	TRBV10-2	CASSETAGKTQYF	TGCGCCAGCAGTGAGACGGCAGGGAAGACCCAGTACTTC
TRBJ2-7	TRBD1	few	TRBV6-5	CASSSSRRDRVLYEQYF	TGTGCCAGCAGTTCCTCCAGGAGGGACAGGGTGCTCTACGAGCAGTACTTC
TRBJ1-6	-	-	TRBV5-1	CASSLGVVANSPLHF	TGCGCCAGCAGCCTAGGGGTTGTCGCGAATTCACCCCTCCACTTT
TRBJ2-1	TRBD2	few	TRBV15	CATSEPARREGPYNEQFF	TGTGCCACCAGCGAGCCAGCCAGGCGGGAGGGTCCCTACAATGAGCAGTTCTTC
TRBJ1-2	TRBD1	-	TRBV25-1	CASSDSDRGLTSYGYTF	TGTGCCAGCAGTGACTCGGACAGGGGGCTGACGAGCTATGGCTACACCTTC
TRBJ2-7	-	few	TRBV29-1	CSVSKSRITYEQYF	TGCAGCGTTTCGAAGTCCAGGATCACGTACGAGCAGTACTTC
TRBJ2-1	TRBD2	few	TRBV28	CASSSTSGRRNEQFF	TGTGCCAGCAGTTCTACTAGCGGGAGAAGGAATGAGCAGTTCTTC
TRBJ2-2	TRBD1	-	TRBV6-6	CASGGDRGWTGELFF	TGTGCCAGCGGAGGGGACAGGGGTTGGACCGGGGAGCTGTTTTTT
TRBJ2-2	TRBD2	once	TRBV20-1	CSARVGLAGGGRTGELFF	TGCAGTGCTAGAGTCGGGCTAGCGGGAGGCGGGAGGACCGGGGAGCTGTTTTTT
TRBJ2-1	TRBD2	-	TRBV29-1	CSVGGLGRSSYNEQFF	TGCAGCGTTGGGGGTCTCGGGAGGAGCTCCTACAATGAGCAGTTCTTC
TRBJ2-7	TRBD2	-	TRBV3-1	CASSRQREGSKQYF	TGTGCCAGCAGTCGTCAGCGGGAGGGATCAAAGCAGTACTTC
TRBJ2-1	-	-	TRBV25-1	CASSFFKAEQFF	TGTGCCAGCTCTTTTTTTAAAGCTGAGCAGTTCTTC
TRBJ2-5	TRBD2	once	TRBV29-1	CSVSGRALATQYF	TGCAGCGTTAGCGGGAGGGCGTTGGCGACCCAGTACTTC
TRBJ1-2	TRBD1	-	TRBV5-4	CASSSQGQGANYGYTF	TGTGCCAGCAGCTCCCAGGGACAGGGGGCCAACTATGGCTACACCTTC
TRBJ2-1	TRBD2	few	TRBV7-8	CASSPRPRGAGRSPYNEQFF	TGTGCCAGCAGCCCCCGTCCGCGGGGAGCGGGACGGTCCCCCTACAATGAGCAGTTCTTC
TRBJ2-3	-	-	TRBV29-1	CSVASRRIQTDTQYF	TGCAGCGTTGCCTCGAGACGGATCCAGACAGATACGCAGTATTTT
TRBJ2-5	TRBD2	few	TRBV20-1	CSARVAGLRETQYF	TGCAGTGCTAGAGTAGCGGGGTTGAGGGAGACCCAGTACTTC
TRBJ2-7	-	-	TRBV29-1	CSVERGGPTYEQYF	TGCAGCGTTGAAAGGGGAGGACCTACCTACGAGCAGTACTTC
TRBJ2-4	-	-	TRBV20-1	CSARTVAKNIQYF	TGCAGTGCTAGGACGGTAGCCAAAAACATTCAGTACTTC
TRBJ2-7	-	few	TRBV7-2	CASGKRTRTPYEQYF	TGTGCCAGCGGCAAAAGGACCCGAACCCCCTACGAGCAGTACTTC
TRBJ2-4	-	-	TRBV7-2	CASSVGDIRIQYF	TGTGCCAGCAGCGTCGGGGACATTCGGATTCAGTACTTC
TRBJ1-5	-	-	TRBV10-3	CATRTGNQPQHF	TGTGCCACTAGGACCGGCAATCAGCCCCAGCATTTT